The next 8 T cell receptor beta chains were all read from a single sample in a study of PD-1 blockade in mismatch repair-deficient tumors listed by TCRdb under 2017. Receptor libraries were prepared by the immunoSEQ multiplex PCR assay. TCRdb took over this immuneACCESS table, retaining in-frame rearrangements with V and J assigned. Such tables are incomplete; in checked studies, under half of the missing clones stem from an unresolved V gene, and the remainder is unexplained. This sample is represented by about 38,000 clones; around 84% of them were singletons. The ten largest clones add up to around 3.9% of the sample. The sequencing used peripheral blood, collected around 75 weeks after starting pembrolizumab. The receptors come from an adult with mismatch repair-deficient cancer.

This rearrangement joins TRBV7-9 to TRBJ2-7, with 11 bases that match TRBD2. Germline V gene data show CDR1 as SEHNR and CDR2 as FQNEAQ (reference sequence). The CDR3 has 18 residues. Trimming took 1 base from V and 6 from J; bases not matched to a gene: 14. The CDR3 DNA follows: TGTGCCAGCAGCTTAGGAGGTAGGCTAGCGGGAGGAGGAATCGAGCAGTACTTC. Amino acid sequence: CASSLGGRLAGGGIEQYF.

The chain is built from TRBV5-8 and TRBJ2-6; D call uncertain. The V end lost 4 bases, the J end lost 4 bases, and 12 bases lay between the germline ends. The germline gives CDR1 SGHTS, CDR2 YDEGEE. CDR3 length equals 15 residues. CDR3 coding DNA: TGTGCCAGCAGCCGTTACCAAGCGGGGGCCAACGTCCTGACTTTC. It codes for CASSRYQAGANVLTF.

DNA of the CDR3: TGTGCCAGCAGCGTACAGGGGGCGCGCGGCACCGGGGAGCTGTTTTTT. Its translation is CASSVQGARGTGELFF. The rearrangement uses TRBV9 and TRBJ2-2, with 8 bases lining up with TRBD1. The CDR3 is 16 amino acids. J gave up 4 bases and V 1 base, and 6 bases lay outside the gene matches. Germline loops: CDR1 SGDLS, CDR2 YYNGEE.

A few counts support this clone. This CDR3 is CASPQSRANVLTF. The CDR3, as DNA: TGTGCCAGCCCACAAAGTCGGGCCAACGTCCTGACTTTC. The V and J genes are TRBV7-7 and TRBJ2-6; D gene ambiguous. The germline CDR1 and CDR2 sequences are SSHAT and FNYEAQ (reference sequence). The CDR3 has 13 amino acids. V dropped 8 bases and J dropped 5 bases, with 10 bases sitting between them.

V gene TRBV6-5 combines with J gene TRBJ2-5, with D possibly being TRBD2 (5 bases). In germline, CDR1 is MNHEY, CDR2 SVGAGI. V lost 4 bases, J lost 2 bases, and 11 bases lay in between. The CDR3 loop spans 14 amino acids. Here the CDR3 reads CASSSLLVQETQYF. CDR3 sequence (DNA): TGTGCCAGCAGTTCCCTACTAGTACAAGAGACCCAGTACTTC.

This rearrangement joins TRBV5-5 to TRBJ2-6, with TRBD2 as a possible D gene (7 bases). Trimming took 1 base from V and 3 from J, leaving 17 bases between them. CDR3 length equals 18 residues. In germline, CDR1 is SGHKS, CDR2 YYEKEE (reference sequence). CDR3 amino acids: CASSLSGGANYGANVLTF. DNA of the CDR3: TGTGCCAGCAGCTTGTCGGGGGGCGCAAACTATGGGGCCAACGTCCTGACTTTC.

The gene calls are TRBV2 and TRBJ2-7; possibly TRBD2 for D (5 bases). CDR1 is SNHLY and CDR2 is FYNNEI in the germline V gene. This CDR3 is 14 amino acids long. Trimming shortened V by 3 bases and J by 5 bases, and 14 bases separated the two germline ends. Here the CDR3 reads CASSDLASLNEQYF. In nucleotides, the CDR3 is TGTGCCAGCAGTGACTTGGCTAGCCTGAACGAGCAGTACTTC.

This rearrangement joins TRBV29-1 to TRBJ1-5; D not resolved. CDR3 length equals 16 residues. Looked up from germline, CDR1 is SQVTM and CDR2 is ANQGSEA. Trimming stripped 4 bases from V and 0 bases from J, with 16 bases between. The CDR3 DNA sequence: TGCAGCGTTGTTATCGGATCCGTCGATAGCAATCAGCCCCAGCATTTT. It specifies CSVVIGSVDSNQPQHF. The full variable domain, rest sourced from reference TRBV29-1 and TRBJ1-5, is SAVISQKPSRDICQRGTSLTIQCQVDSQVTMMFWYRQQPGQSLTLIATANQGSEATYESGFVIDKFPISRPNLTFSTLTVSNMSPEDSSIYLCSVVIGSVDSNQPQHFGDGTRLSIL.